This is a list of T cell receptor beta chains from one sample in a study of preoperative IRX-2 immunotherapy in early breast cancer. Measured with immunoSEQ multiplex PCR; TCRdb has only the in-frame clones, and not every one. Here the sample spans approximately 98,000 clones, just over 85% being singletons. Here the sequenced sample was tumor tissue, taken after IRX-2 immunotherapy. Source of these receptors: a human donor with breast cancer. The CDR3 runs from the conserved cysteine through the conserved F or W. Fields, in order: J gene, V gene, clone size, CDR3 protein. A clone size is listed for some rows: how often the clone was seen (once, few, many), or a class if it is expanded.

J: TRBJ2-3
V: TRBV29-1
size: once
CDR3: CSAGRRLEPDTQYF

J: TRBJ1-6
V: TRBV6-8
size: -
CDR3: CAISSTGVEPLHF

J: TRBJ1-4
V: TRBV30
size: -
CDR3: CAWSVPGVGEKLFF

J: TRBJ1-5
V: TRBV6-8
size: -
CDR3: CASSTDKGQPQHF

J: TRBJ1-4
V: TRBV5-1
size: once
CDR3: CASRPSGTSNEKLFF

J: TRBJ1-6
V: TRBV28
size: -
CDR3: CASSQRGGNGSPLHF

J: TRBJ1-5
V: TRBV6-8
size: -
CDR3: CASSSREVGNQPQHF

J: TRBJ1-2
V: TRBV28
size: -
CDR3: CASSTDGLRGYTF

J: TRBJ1-5
V: TRBV28
size: -
CDR3: CASSFSSQGRYQPQHF

J: TRBJ1-6
V: TRBV28
size: once
CDR3: CASRLQTSSYNSPLHF

J: TRBJ1-2
V: TRBV18
size: once
CDR3: CASSPLDRYLYGYTF

J: TRBJ1-3
V: TRBV29-1
size: -
CDR3: CSAIHGAGNTIYF

J: TRBJ2-2
V: TRBV5-1
size: -
CDR3: CASSLEGMKAGELFF

J: TRBJ2-3
V: TRBV11-3
size: -
CDR3: CASSSGLRMEEDTQYF

J: TRBJ1-6
V: TRBV22-1
size: -
CDR3: CATRGSYNSPLHF

J: TRBJ1-3
V: TRBV30
size: -
CDR3: CAWSVGGSSGNTIYF

J: TRBJ1-3
V: TRBV1
size: -
CDR3: CASSQALGRGPGNTIYF

J: TRBJ2-1
V: TRBV19
size: once
CDR3: CASRQQGILNEQFF

J: TRBJ2-2
V: TRBV6-8
size: -
CDR3: CASIHPTVNTGELFF

J: TRBJ1-2
V: TRBV7-4
size: once
CDR3: CASSLDRTDGYTF

J: TRBJ2-7
V: TRBV30
size: -
CDR3: CAWSVGRLWEPYF

J: TRBJ2-7
V: TRBV7-1
size: -
CDR3: CASSLRGTYEQYF

J: TRBJ1-2
V: TRBV19
size: -
CDR3: CASSMDTLYGYTF

J: TRBJ1-1
V: TRBV18
size: once
CDR3: CASSLKTGVNTEAFF

J: TRBJ2-3
V: TRBV14
size: -
CDR3: CASSQGGLDWITGTQYF

J: TRBJ1-1
V: TRBV30
size: -
CDR3: CAWRTGTGNAEAFF

J: TRBJ1-2
V: TRBV11-3
size: -
CDR3: CASSPLPQVAGYTF

J: TRBJ2-7
V: TRBV7-6
size: -
CDR3: CASSSNSGRAYEQYF

J: TRBJ2-7
V: TRBV7-8
size: -
CDR3: CASSDPGTYEQYF

J: TRBJ2-5
V: TRBV7-4
size: -
CDR3: CASSLQEKETQYF

J: TRBJ1-2
V: TRBV12-5
size: -
CDR3: CASKTDWSYTF

J: TRBJ2-2
V: TRBV30
size: -
CDR3: CAWSRQGAGELFF

J: TRBJ2-5
V: TRBV19
size: -
CDR3: CASSTGTGALQETQYF

J: TRBJ2-7
V: TRBV6-8
size: few
CDR3: CASSINSGRSYEQYF

J: TRBJ2-1
V: TRBV15
size: -
CDR3: CATSRISQGADEQFF

J: TRBJ2-2
V: TRBV30
size: -
CDR3: CAWGGNTGELFF

J: TRBJ2-7
V: TRBV18
size: -
CDR3: CASQQSGGSYEQYF

J: TRBJ1-2
V: TRBV14
size: -
CDR3: CASSQMGYGYTF

J: TRBJ2-1
V: TRBV29-1
size: -
CDR3: CSVGTVGVGNEQFF

J: TRBJ1-3
V: TRBV30
size: -
CDR3: CAWSNTDSGNTIYF

J: TRBJ1-4
V: TRBV28
size: -
CDR3: CASSTYGTEATNEKLFF

J: TRBJ1-1
V: TRBV5-1
size: -
CDR3: CASSHPGRRGTEAFF

J: TRBJ2-7
V: TRBV6-4
size: -
CDR3: CASSYLDPGEQYF

J: TRBJ1-2
V: TRBV19
size: -
CDR3: CASSMRTVNYGYTF

J: TRBJ2-5
V: TRBV29-1
size: -
CDR3: CSGGGLTETQYF

J: TRBJ1-3
V: TRBV11-3
size: -
CDR3: CASRHPGAGNTIYF

J: TRBJ2-2
V: TRBV11-3
size: -
CDR3: CASSLGGQANTGELFF

J: TRBJ1-2
V: TRBV7-1
size: -
CDR3: CASSPLRVSGYTF

J: TRBJ1-1
V: TRBV28
size: -
CDR3: CASKVTGNTEAFF

J: TRBJ2-3
V: TRBV29-1
size: -
CDR3: CSVGELAVGDTQYF

J: TRBJ1-2
V: TRBV28
size: -
CDR3: CASSLSWYGYTF

J: TRBJ2-7
V: TRBV5-1
size: -
CDR3: CASSPGQGGPYEQYF

J: TRBJ2-7
V: TRBV6-8
size: -
CDR3: CASKLRGDQVQYF

J: TRBJ2-3
V: TRBV6-8
size: -
CDR3: CAIEQGGSSTDTQYF

J: TRBJ1-5
V: TRBV11-3
size: few
CDR3: CASSLDGVGGNQPQHF

J: TRBJ2-1
V: TRBV6-4
size: -
CDR3: CASSYSNQLGSYNEQFF

J: TRBJ1-1
V: TRBV30
size: once
CDR3: CAWSMTQGVPEAFF